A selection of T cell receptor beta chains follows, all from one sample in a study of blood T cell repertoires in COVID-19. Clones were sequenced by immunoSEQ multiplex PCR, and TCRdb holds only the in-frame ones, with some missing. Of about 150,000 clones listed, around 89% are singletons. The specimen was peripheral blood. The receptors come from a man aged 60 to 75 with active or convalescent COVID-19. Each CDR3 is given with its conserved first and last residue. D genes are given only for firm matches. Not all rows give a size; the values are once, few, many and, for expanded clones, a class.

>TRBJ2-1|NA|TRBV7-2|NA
CASSLGANEQFF
TGTGCCAGCAGCTTAGGGGCCAATGAGCAGTTCTTC
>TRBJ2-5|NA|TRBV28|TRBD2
CASSLSGGSWETQYF
TGTGCCAGCAGTTTAAGCGGGGGGAGTTGGGAGACCCAGTACTTC
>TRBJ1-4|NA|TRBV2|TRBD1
CASSADRLNEKLFF
TGTGCCAGCAGTGCGGACAGGTTAAATGAAAAACTGTTTTTT
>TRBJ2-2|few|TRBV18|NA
CASSPLMNTGELFF
TGTGCCAGCTCTCCCCTAATGAACACCGGGGAGCTGTTTTTT
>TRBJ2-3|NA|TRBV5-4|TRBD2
CASSEISGGPTDTQYF
TGTGCCAGCAGCGAGATTAGCGGGGGGCCCACAGATACGCAGTATTTT
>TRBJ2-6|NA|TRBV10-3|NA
CAISEVTAGANVLTF
TGTGCCATCAGTGAGGTAACAGCCGGGGCCAACGTCCTGACTTTC
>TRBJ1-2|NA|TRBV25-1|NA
CASGEGYTF
TGTGCCAGCGGAGAGGGCTACACCTTC
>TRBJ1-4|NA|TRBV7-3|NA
CASSLFGGPNEKLFF
TGTGCCAGCAGCTTATTCGGGGGGCCTAATGAAAAACTGTTTTTT
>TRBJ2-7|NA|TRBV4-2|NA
CASSRGLSYEQYF
TGTGCCAGCAGCCGTGGACTGAGCTACGAGCAGTACTTC
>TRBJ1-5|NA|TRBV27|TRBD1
CASRGTGRDQPQHF
TGTGCCAGCAGGGGGACAGGGAGGGATCAGCCCCAGCATTTT
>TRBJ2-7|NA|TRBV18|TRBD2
CASSPPLAGASVSYEQYF
TGTGCCAGCTCACCACCTCTAGCGGGAGCGTCGGTGTCCTACGAGCAGTACTTC
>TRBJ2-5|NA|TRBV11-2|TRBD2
CASSFSSGQETQYF
TGTGCCAGCAGCTTCTCTAGCGGTCAAGAGACCCAGTACTTC
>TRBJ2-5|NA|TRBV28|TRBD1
CASSSGGPPKTQYF
TGTGCCAGCAGTTCAGGGGGTCCCCCAAAGACCCAGTACTTC
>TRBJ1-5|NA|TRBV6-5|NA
CASRSGHYQPQHF
TGTGCCAGCAGGTCAGGGCACTATCAGCCCCAGCATTTT
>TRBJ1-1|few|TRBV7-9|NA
CASSLYGSNTEAFF
TGTGCCAGCAGCTTATACGGGTCGAACACTGAAGCTTTCTTT
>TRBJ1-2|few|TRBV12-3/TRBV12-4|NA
CASSFSGGGYTF
TGTGCCAGCAGTTTTTCCGGGGGTGGCTACACCTTC
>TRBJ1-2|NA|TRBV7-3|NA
CASSPRTESNYGYTF
TGTGCCAGCAGCCCCCGGACAGAATCTAACTATGGCTACACCTTC
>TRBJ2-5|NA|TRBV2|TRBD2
CASSGLAGDAETQYF
TGTGCCAGCAGTGGCCTAGCGGGAGATGCAGAGACCCAGTACTTC